This TCR beta chain was identified during a study of blood T cell repertoires in COVID-19. The V and J ends lost 2 bases and 1 base, in that order; junction bases with no gene match: 15. CDR1 is SGHDN, CDR2 FVKESK, per germline. CDR3 length: 19 residues. Using immunoSEQ multiplex PCR, the repertoire was profiled, and TCRdb retains in-frame clones only, with some absent. The data hold some 400,000 clones, with 80% to 95% observed a single time. This TCR came from a woman aged 40 to 50 who had been exposed to COVID-19. The chain links TRBV14 to TRBJ2-3, with 7 bases identical to TRBD2. The sequenced sample consisted of PBMCs or T cells enriched from blood (not recorded which). CDR3 in DNA: TGTGCCAGCAGCCAATTATCACTAGCGCCCGGGGGAGGCACAGATACGCAGTATTTT. Protein: CASSQLSLAPGGGTDTQYF.